A selection of T cell receptor beta chains follows, all from one sample in a study of cytomegalovirus exposure and HLA in healthy donors. The assay was immunoSEQ multiplex PCR, and TCRdb's table has in-frame clones only and misses some. The data hold roughly 140,000 clones, with approximately 84% observed a single time. The sequencing sample was made of PBMCs. These receptors came from a woman younger than 35 in good health and CMV-seronegative. CDR3s include the opening cysteine and the closing phenylalanine or tryptophan. The order of the fields is CDR3 length, clone size, J gene, D gene, V gene, CDR3 protein, CDR3 DNA. D genes are given only for firm matches. For some rows the clone size is stated as once, few or many, or as a class when expanded; others skip it.

cdr3_length: 14
clone_size: .
j_call: TRBJ2-3
d_call: .
v_call: TRBV5-1
cdr3_aa: CASSFLAGTDTQYF
cdr3_nt: TGCGCCAGCAGCTTTTTAGCCGGCACAGATACGCAGTATTTT

cdr3_length: 15
clone_size: .
j_call: TRBJ2-6
d_call: .
v_call: TRBV2
cdr3_aa: CASIQGGTGANVLTF
cdr3_nt: TGTGCCAGCATCCAGGGTGGGACTGGGGCCAACGTCCTGACTTTC

cdr3_length: 13
clone_size: .
j_call: TRBJ2-5
d_call: .
v_call: TRBV5-1
cdr3_aa: CASSLVTRETQYF
cdr3_nt: TGCGCCAGCAGCTTAGTTACCAGAGAGACCCAGTACTTC

cdr3_length: 15
clone_size: .
j_call: TRBJ2-5
d_call: TRBD1
v_call: TRBV19
cdr3_aa: CASSLRQGVRETQYF
cdr3_nt: TGTGCCAGTAGTCTTAGACAGGGGGTAAGAGAGACCCAGTACTTC

cdr3_length: 14
clone_size: .
j_call: TRBJ2-5
d_call: .
v_call: TRBV19
cdr3_aa: CASRQQGAQETQYF
cdr3_nt: TGTGCCAGTAGGCAACAGGGAGCCCAAGAGACCCAGTACTTC

cdr3_length: 15
clone_size: .
j_call: TRBJ2-7
d_call: .
v_call: TRBV14
cdr3_aa: CASSPSDSSIHEQYF
cdr3_nt: TGTGCCAGCAGTCCTTCCGACTCCTCTATCCACGAGCAGTACTTC

cdr3_length: 17
clone_size: .
j_call: TRBJ2-6
d_call: .
v_call: TRBV28
cdr3_aa: CASSLTTITSGANVLTF
cdr3_nt: TGTGCCAGCAGTTTAACCACAATAACGTCTGGGGCCAACGTCCTGACTTTC

cdr3_length: 16
clone_size: .
j_call: TRBJ2-7
d_call: TRBD2
v_call: TRBV7-2
cdr3_aa: CASSLDGGGTTSMEYF
cdr3_nt: TGTGCCAGCAGCTTAGATGGGGGAGGGACTACGAGCATGGAGTACTTC

cdr3_length: 13
clone_size: .
j_call: TRBJ2-7
d_call: TRBD2
v_call: TRBV7-9
cdr3_aa: CASSTSGRYEQYF
cdr3_nt: TGTGCCAGCAGCACTAGCGGGAGATACGAGCAGTACTTC

cdr3_length: 13
clone_size: .
j_call: TRBJ1-3
d_call: .
v_call: TRBV7-3
cdr3_aa: CASSYAVGNTIYF
cdr3_nt: TGTGCCAGCTCCTACGCGGTGGGAAACACCATATATTTT

cdr3_length: 16
clone_size: few
j_call: TRBJ2-5
d_call: TRBD2
v_call: TRBV4-3
cdr3_aa: CASSQDGGGAGETQYF
cdr3_nt: TGCGCCAGCAGCCAAGATGGCGGGGGGGCCGGAGAGACCCAGTACTTC

cdr3_length: 14
clone_size: .
j_call: TRBJ2-3
d_call: TRBD1
v_call: TRBV7-9
cdr3_aa: CASSEGQGTDTQYF
cdr3_nt: TGTGCCAGCAGCGAGGGACAGGGTACGGATACGCAGTATTTT

cdr3_length: 14
clone_size: .
j_call: TRBJ1-2
d_call: .
v_call: TRBV2
cdr3_aa: CASSLRRQLYGYTF
cdr3_nt: TGTGCCAGCAGTCTTCGGCGACAGCTCTATGGCTACACCTTC

cdr3_length: 15
clone_size: few
j_call: TRBJ2-1
d_call: TRBD2
v_call: TRBV2
cdr3_aa: CASRSGLAGYNEQFF
cdr3_nt: TGTGCCAGCCGTTCAGGGCTAGCGGGGTACAATGAGCAGTTCTTC

cdr3_length: 16
clone_size: .
j_call: TRBJ2-5
d_call: .
v_call: TRBV14
cdr3_aa: CASSHWSVVFQETQYF
cdr3_nt: TGTGCCAGCAGCCATTGGTCCGTAGTCTTCCAAGAGACCCAGTACTTC

cdr3_length: 15
clone_size: few
j_call: TRBJ2-1
d_call: TRBD2
v_call: TRBV9
cdr3_aa: CASSVQGGSFDEQFF
cdr3_nt: TGTGCCAGCAGCGTCCAGGGCGGGAGTTTCGATGAGCAGTTCTTC